This TCR beta chain appears in the sequencing data of a study of blood T cell repertoires in COVID-19. The wider study: From the United States, Italy and Spain came samples of acute and convalescent COVID-19. The cDNA or gDNA used as material had been derived from T cells, B-cell-depleted T cells, or PBMCs.

In the authors' methods: Amplification of reference gene primers was used by the study to estimate nucleated cell counts. The method was immunoSEQ multiplex PCR; TCRdb's version includes in-frame clones alone and lacks a portion of them. V, J and clone size are taken as reported in that table, and D and trimming were inferred from the DNA itself. Of roughly 27,000 clones in the sample, 85% to 90% were seen once. The germline V gene encodes CDR1 MDHEN and CDR2 SYDVKM. There are 14 residues in the CDR3. Trimming shortened V by 5 bases and J by 2 bases, and 7 bases separated the two germline ends. This sequence originates from a man aged 60 to 75 with acute or convalescent COVID-19. The sample taken for sequencing was peripheral blood. V is TRBV28 and J is TRBJ2-6; no firm D call. The CDR3 loop reads CASSLPPGANVLTF. As DNA, the CDR3 is TGTGCCAGCAGTCTACCGCCTGGGGCCAACGTCCTGACTTTC.